Following are 13 T cell receptor beta chains from one sample sequenced in a study of CD8 T cells in Susac syndrome. Random hexamers were used to reverse transcribe roughly 0.5 to 1 ug of RNA. TCRdb reprocessed the immunoSEQ multiplex PCR reads via MiXCR and lists one record per CDR3 protein. This sample carries about 250,000 distinct CDR3 sequences, roughly 93% of them seen once, and the ten largest clones take around 0.072%. The specimen sequenced was CD4+ T cells from PBMCs. These receptors were collected from a human donor with multiple sclerosis.

A word on this clonotype: At one boundary the junction diverges from the germline segment, which might be a read error. Here the CDR3 DNA reads TGTGCCAGCAGGACTAGCGGATACCAAGGGACCCAGTACTTC. It specifies CASRTSGYQGTQYF. The chain recombines TRBV2 with TRBJ2-5; 9 nucleotides match TRBD2. This CDR3 has 14 residues. Per germline, CDR1 SNHLY and CDR2 FYNNEI.

This sequence joins TRBV20-1 and TRBJ1-2; D remains ambiguous. CDR3 length: 11 amino acids. Trimming took 3 bases from V and 6 from J, leaving 8 bases between them. The V gene's germline CDR1 is DFQATT and CDR2 SNEGSKA (reference sequence). The CDR3 sequence: CSASVMNGYTF. CDR3 sequence (DNA): TGCAGTGCTAGCGTAATGAATGGCTACACCTTC.

The genes are TRBV3-1 and TRBJ2-3; D could derive from TRBD1 or TRBD2 (5 bases each). V was pared by 1 base and J by 6 bases, with 14 bases between. Germline V gene lookup returns CDR1 LGHDT and CDR2 YNNKEL (reference sequence). The CDR3 is made up of 15 amino acids. The CDR3, as DNA: TGTGCCAGCAGCCAAGCGGGACCCGCGGCGGATACGCAGTATTTT. Amino acids: CASSQAGPAADTQYF.

The V call is TRBV6-1, the J call TRBJ1-6; the match to TRBD1 covers 9 bases. The CDR3 totals 17 residues. The V segment lost 2 bases and the J segment 6 bases; nucleotides outside the gene matches: 8. Germline lookup yields CDR1 MNHNS and CDR2 SASEGT. In DNA form, the CDR3 reads TGTGCCAGCAGTGAACTGGACAGGGGAGAGGGTAATTCACCCCTCCACTTT. This sequence encodes CASSELDRGEGNSPLHF.

This chain joins TRBV5-1 and TRBJ1-2, with D uncertain. Germline loops: CDR1 SGHRS, CDR2 YFSETQ. The CDR3 is 17 residues long. The ends were cut back, 0 bases at V and 2 bases at J, with 17 bases in the middle. The CDR3 protein is CASSLDGEGLINYGYTF. The DNA of the CDR3 is TGCGCCAGCAGCTTGGACGGCGAAGGGCTGATCAACTATGGCTACACCTTC.

The gene calls are TRBV25-1 and TRBJ1-1; TRBD1 might be the D (5 bases). The CDR3 runs 16 residues. Trimming cost V 3 bases and J 1 base, with 15 bases left between them. Germline-derived CDR1 and CDR2 are MGHDK and SYGVNS. The CDR3 reads CASSDSFGQGNTEAFF. The CDR3 nucleotides are TGTGCCAGCAGTGACTCCTTTGGGCAGGGGAACACTGAAGCTTTCTTT.

The chain employs TRBV7-9 and TRBJ1-2; D perhaps matches TRBD1 (6 bases). Germline loops: CDR1 SEHNR, CDR2 FQNEAQ (reference sequence). The CDR3 is made up of 12 amino acids. The ends were cut back, 6 bases at V and 7 bases at J, with 12 bases in the middle. CDR3 loop: CASSWVTGGYTF. In DNA form, the CDR3 reads TGTGCCAGCAGTTGGGTGACAGGTGGCTACACCTTC. Together with reference TRBV7-9 and TRBJ1-2, the CDR3 gives the full variable domain: DTGVSQNPRHKITKRGQNVTFRCDPISEHNRLYWYRQTLGQGPEFLTYFQNEAQLEKSRLLSDRFSAERPKGSFSTLEIQRTEQGDSAMYLCASSWVTGGYTFGSGTRLTVV.

This rearrangement joins TRBV5-4 to TRBJ2-2; D call uncertain. The CDR3 is made up of 14 amino acids. V lost 4 bases, J lost 6 bases, and 13 bases lay in between. Germline CDR1 is SGHNT and CDR2 is YYREEE (reference sequence). CDR3 coding DNA: TGTGCCAGCAGCCCTTCGCGTACACCCGGGGAGCTGTTTTTT. Translation gives CASSPSRTPGELFF.

The J gene is TRBJ2-5, the V gene TRBV5-1; D is ambiguous. Looked up from germline, CDR1 is SGHRS and CDR2 is YFSETQ. The CDR3 contains 14 residues. V lost 4 bases and J lost 3, with 13 bases in between. This CDR3 is CASSGSGGEETQYF. The CDR3 nucleotides read TGCGCCAGCAGCGGGTCTGGTGGGGAAGAGACCCAGTACTTC.

The V call is TRBV12-3 or TRBV12-4, the J call TRBJ1-1, with 7 bases identical to TRBD1. The length of the CDR3 is 15 residues. V was pared by 4 bases and J by 5 bases, with 10 bases of the junction left unmatched. The CDR3 DNA reads TGTGCCAGCAGTTCCCTCCAGGGGGGGGATACTGAAGCTTTCTTT. Amino acids: CASSSLQGGDTEAFF.

The J gene is TRBJ1-2, the V gene TRBV10-3; 8 bases line up with TRBD1. V trimming: 6 bases; J trimming: 8 bases; junction bases outside the gene matches: 11. Germline V gives CDR1 ENHRY, CDR2 SYGVKD. This CDR3 is 14 amino acids long. This CDR3 is CAIRLTGDGAGYTF. The DNA of the CDR3 is TGTGCCATCAGGTTGACAGGGGATGGTGCAGGCTACACCTTC.

V usage is TRBV6-2 or TRBV6-3 and J usage is TRBJ1-6; the D is unclear. V lost 9 bases and J 8 bases, leaving 14 bases between the germline ends. CDR3 length: 13 amino acids. Germline V gene data show CDR1 as MNHEY and CDR2 as SVGEGT. CDR3 loop: CASCWEADSPLHF. CDR3 bases: TGTGCCAGTTGTTGGGAGGCAGATTCACCCCTCCACTTT.

This chain connects TRBV6-6 to TRBJ1-1, with D possibly TRBD1 on 6 matching bases. The CDR3 contains 14 residues. Germline V gives CDR1 MNHNY, CDR2 SVGAGI (reference sequence). Deletions cut 2 bases from V and 1 base from J, with 8 bases between. CDR3 region: CASSYPQGNTEAFF. DNA for the CDR3: TGTGCCAGCAGTTACCCACAGGGGAACACTGAAGCTTTCTTT.